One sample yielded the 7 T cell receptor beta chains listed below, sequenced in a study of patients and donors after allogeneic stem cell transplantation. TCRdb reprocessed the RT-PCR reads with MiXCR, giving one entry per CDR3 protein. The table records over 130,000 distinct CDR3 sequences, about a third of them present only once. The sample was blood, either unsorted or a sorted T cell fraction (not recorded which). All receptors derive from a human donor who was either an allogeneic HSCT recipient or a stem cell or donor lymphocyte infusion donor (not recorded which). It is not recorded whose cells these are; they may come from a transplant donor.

CDR3 sequence (DNA): TGTGCCATCCAGGCCACTTATGGAGGGACCAGCTCCTACGAGCAGTACTTC. The encoded protein is CAIQATYGGTSSYEQYF. The chain links TRBV10-3 to TRBJ2-7, with D possibly TRBD2 on 6 matching bases. Germline-derived CDR1 and CDR2 are ENHRY and SYGVKD. CDR3 length: 17 residues. Trimming stripped 8 bases from V and 0 bases from J, with 23 bases between.

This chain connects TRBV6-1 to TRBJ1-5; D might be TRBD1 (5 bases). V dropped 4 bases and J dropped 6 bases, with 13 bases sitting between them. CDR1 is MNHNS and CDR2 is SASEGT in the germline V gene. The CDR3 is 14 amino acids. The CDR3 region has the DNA TGTGCCAGCAGTGGACAGCCCAAGGGTCAGCCCCAGCATTTT. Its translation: CASSGQPKGQPQHF.

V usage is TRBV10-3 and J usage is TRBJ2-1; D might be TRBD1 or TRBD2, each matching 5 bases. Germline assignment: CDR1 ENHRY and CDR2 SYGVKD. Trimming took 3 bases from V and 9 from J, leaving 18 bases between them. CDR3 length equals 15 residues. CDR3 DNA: TGTGCCATCAGTGAAGGGTATGTTGGGGGAGCTGAGCAGTTCTTC. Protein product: CAISEGYVGGAEQFF.

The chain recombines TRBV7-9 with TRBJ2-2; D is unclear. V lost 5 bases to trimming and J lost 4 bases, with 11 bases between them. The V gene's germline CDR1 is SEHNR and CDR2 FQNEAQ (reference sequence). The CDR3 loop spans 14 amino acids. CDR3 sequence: CASSKPSRTGELFF. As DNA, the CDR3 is TGTGCCAGCAGCAAGCCCTCTCGCACCGGGGAGCTGTTTTTT.

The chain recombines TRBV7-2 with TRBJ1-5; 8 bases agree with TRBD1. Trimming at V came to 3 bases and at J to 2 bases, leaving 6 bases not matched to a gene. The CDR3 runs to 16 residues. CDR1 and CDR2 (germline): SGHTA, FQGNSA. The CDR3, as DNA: TGTGCCAGCAGCTTCCTGACAGGGGTAGGCAATCAGCCCCAGCATTTT. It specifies CASSFLTGVGNQPQHF.

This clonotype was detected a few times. CDR3 nucleotide sequence: TGTGCCAGCAGCTTAGGGACAGGGTTCTATGGCTACACCTTC. This encodes CASSLGTGFYGYTF. The chain joins TRBV7-9 to TRBJ1-2, with 8 bases aligning to TRBD1. Germline lookup yields CDR1 SEHNR and CDR2 FQNEAQ (reference sequence). J lost 4 bases, V lost 1 base, and 2 bases had no gene match. The CDR3 extends over 14 amino acids. The full variable domain, completed using reference TRBV7-9 and TRBJ1-2, is DTGVSQNPRHKITKRGQNVTFRCDPISEHNRLYWYRQTLGQGPEFLTYFQNEAQLEKSRLLSDRFSAERPKGSFSTLEIQRTEQGDSAMYLCASSLGTGFYGYTFGSGTRLTVV.

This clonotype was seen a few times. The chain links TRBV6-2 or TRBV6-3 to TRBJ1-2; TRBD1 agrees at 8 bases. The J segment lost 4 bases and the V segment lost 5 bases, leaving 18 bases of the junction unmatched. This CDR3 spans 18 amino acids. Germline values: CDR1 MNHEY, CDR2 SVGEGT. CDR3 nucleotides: TGTGCCAGCAGTCCCAGACAGGGGAAGGGAATTGACAGCTATGGCTACACCTTC. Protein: CASSPRQGKGIDSYGYTF.